This record concerns one TCR beta chain sequence. Its antigen is currently unknown. The entry originates in a study of cytomegalovirus exposure and HLA in healthy donors. Overall study context: The 90 to 150 validation repertoires were produced on the same platform as the roughly 690 repertoires of the first cohort. This was reported in a later analysis. Study observations and caveats: Many donors shared some public TCRs, even though most TCR sequences were rare. In vitro checks showed that a few CMV-associated chains really do target CMV antigens.

Separate from the approximately 670-subject first cohort was the approximately 110-subject validation cohort, to which the donors belonged. The assay was immunoSEQ multiplex PCR, and TCRdb's table has in-frame clones only and misses some. The table lists 200,000 to 300,000 clones, more than 75% of them singletons, with approximately 12% in the top ten. CDR1 and CDR2 from the germline V gene are SGHAT and FQNNGV. V was trimmed by 5 bases and J by 1 base, leaving 12 bases between them. The CDR3 sequence is 14 residues long. The rearrangement uses TRBV11-2 and TRBJ2-7; a weak D match, TRBD2 (5 bases). This receptor was taken from a young man in good health and CMV-seropositive. Material: PBMCs. This CDR3 reads CASSHGILSYEQYF. CDR3 DNA sequence: TGTGCCAGCAGCCACGGGATACTTTCCTACGAGCAGTACTTC.